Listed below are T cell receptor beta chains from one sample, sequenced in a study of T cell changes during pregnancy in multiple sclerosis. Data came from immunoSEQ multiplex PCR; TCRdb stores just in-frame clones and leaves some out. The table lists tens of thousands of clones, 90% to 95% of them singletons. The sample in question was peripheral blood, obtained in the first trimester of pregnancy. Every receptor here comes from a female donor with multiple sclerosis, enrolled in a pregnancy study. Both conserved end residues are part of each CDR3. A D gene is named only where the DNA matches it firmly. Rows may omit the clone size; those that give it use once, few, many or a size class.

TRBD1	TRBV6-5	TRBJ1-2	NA	CASSYGQGEGGYTF	TGTGCCAGCAGTTACGGACAGGGGGAGGGTGGCTACACCTTC
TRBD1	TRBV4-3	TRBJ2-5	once	CASSQGPGTGGQTQYF	TGCGCCAGCAGCCAAGGTCCCGGGACAGGGGGGCAGACCCAGTACTTC
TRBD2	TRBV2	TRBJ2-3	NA	CASSGSGGAGDTQYF	TGTGCCAGCAGTGGCAGCGGGGGGGCCGGAGATACGCAGTATTTT
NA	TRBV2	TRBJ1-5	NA	CASSVREGGNQPQHF	TGTGCCAGCAGTGTCAGGGAAGGAGGCAATCAGCCCCAGCATTTT
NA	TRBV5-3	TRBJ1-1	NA	CARSPSRHLNTEAFF	TGTGCCAGAAGCCCGTCCAGACACCTGAACACTGAAGCTTTCTTT
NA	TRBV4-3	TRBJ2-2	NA	CASSQKQRGELFF	TGCGCCAGCAGCCAAAAGCAACGCGGGGAGCTGTTTTTT
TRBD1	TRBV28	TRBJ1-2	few	CASRRDRAGYTF	TGTGCCAGCAGAAGGGACAGAGCAGGCTACACCTTC
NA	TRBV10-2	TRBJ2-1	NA	CASSGQGYNEQFF	TGCGCCAGCAGTGGGCAGGGTTACAATGAGCAGTTCTTC
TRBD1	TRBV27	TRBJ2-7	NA	CASRLKRTGDEQYF	TGTGCCAGCAGACTAAAACGGACAGGGGACGAGCAGTACTTC
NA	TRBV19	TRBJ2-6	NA	CASAPMGSSGANVLTF	TGTGCCAGTGCCCCCATGGGGAGCTCTGGGGCCAACGTCCTGACTTTC
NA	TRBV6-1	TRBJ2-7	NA	CASSEYIGGTRSYEQYF	TGTGCCAGCAGTGAATATATCGGCGGGACCCGCTCCTACGAGCAGTACTTC
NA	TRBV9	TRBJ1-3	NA	CASSVEWDTSGNTIYF	TGTGCCAGCAGCGTAGAATGGGACACCTCTGGAAACACCATATATTTT
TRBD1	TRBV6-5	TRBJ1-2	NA	CASSSILDRDYGYTF	TGTGCCAGCAGTTCCATACTTGACAGGGACTATGGCTACACCTTC
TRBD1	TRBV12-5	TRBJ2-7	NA	CASGLVQGDIYEQYF	TGTGCTAGTGGTTTGGTACAGGGGGACATATACGAGCAGTACTTC
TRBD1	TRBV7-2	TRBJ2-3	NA	CASSLMQGGTDTQYF	TGTGCCAGCAGCTTAATGCAGGGGGGCACAGATACGCAGTATTTT